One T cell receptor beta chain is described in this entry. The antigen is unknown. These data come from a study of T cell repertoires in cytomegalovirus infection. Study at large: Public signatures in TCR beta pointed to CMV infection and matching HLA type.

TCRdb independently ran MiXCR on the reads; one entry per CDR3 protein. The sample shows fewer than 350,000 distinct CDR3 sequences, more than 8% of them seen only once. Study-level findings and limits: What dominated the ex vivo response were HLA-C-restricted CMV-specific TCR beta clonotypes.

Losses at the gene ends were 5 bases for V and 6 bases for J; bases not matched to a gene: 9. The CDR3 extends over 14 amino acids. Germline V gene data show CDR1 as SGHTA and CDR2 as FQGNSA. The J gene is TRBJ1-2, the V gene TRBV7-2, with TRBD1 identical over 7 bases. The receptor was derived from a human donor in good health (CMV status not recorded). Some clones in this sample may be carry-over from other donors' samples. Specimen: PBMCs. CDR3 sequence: CASSPRQGIDGYTF. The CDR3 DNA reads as TGTGCCAGCAGCCCGAGACAGGGAATCGATGGCTACACCTTC.